The T cell receptor beta chain described here comes from a study of CD8 T cells in Susac syndrome. RNA, at roughly 0.45 to 1 ug, was reverse transcribed with random hexamers. TCRdb recomputed calls from the immunoSEQ multiplex PCR reads with MiXCR, one row per CDR3 protein. The sample lists some 180,000 distinct CDR3 sequences, around 93% occurring once. The CDR3 length is 14 residues. Germline V gene data show CDR1 as SGHRS and CDR2 as YFSETQ. The V segment lost 4 bases and the J segment 4 bases; nucleotides outside the gene matches: 7. Sequencing was done on a sample of CD4+ T cells from PBMCs. This sequence was found in a human donor in good health. The chain uses TRBV5-1 and TRBJ1-2, with 7 bases matching TRBD1. DNA of the CDR3: TGCGCCAGCAGCCAGACACAGGGGACCTATGGCTACACCTTC. This translates into CASSQTQGTYGYTF. Combining the CDR3 with reference TRBV5-1 and TRBJ1-2 gives the whole variable domain KAGVTQTPRYLIKTRGQQVTLSCSPISGHRSVSWYQQTPGQGLQFLFEYFSETQRNKGNFPGRFSGRQFSNSRSEMNVSTLELGDSALYLCASSQTQGTYGYTFGSGTRLTVV.